Listed below are T cell receptor beta chains from one sample, sequenced in a study of neoadjuvant anti-PD-1 for oral cavity cancer. Some clones are missing from TCRdb's copy, which holds only in-frame ones; the method was immunoSEQ multiplex PCR. Of some 33,000 clones listed, about 86% are singletons. The specimen comprised PBMCs, sampled before nivolumab (anti-PD-1) treatment. Receptors originate from a person aged 35-79 years with oral cavity squamous cell carcinoma. CDR3s include the opening cysteine and the closing phenylalanine or tryptophan. Fields, in order: CDR3 protein, CDR3 DNA, clone size, V gene, J gene, D gene. D genes are given only for firm matches. Expanded clones get a size class; other rows say once, few or many, or leave the size out.

CDR3aa: CASSSTDRGISYGYTF
CDR3nt: TGTGCCAGCAGCTCGACGGACAGGGGGATAAGCTATGGCTACACCTTC
abundance: NA
v_gene: TRBV7-2
j_gene: TRBJ1-2
d_gene: TRBD1

CDR3aa: CATSGDESDTQYF
CDR3nt: TGTGCCACCTCAGGAGACGAGTCAGATACGCAGTATTTT
abundance: few
v_gene: TRBV6-4
j_gene: TRBJ2-3
d_gene: NA

CDR3aa: CASSLEASGGRETQYF
CDR3nt: TGTGCCAGCAGCTTGGAGGCTAGCGGGGGGCGGGAGACCCAGTACTTC
abundance: NA
v_gene: TRBV5-4
j_gene: TRBJ2-5
d_gene: TRBD2

CDR3aa: CASSSDYEQYF
CDR3nt: TGTGCCAGCAGCTCGGACTACGAGCAGTACTTC
abundance: NA
v_gene: TRBV7-6
j_gene: TRBJ2-7
d_gene: NA

CDR3aa: CASSEGSGASTDTQYF
CDR3nt: TGCGCCAGCAGTGAAGGGTCAGGCGCTAGCACAGATACGCAGTATTTT
abundance: NA
v_gene: TRBV10-1
j_gene: TRBJ2-3
d_gene: NA

CDR3aa: CASRLEGGLGLGEKLFF
CDR3nt: TGTGCAAGTCGCTTAGAAGGCGGCCTCGGGTTAGGGGAAAAACTGTTTTTT
abundance: once
v_gene: TRBV12-2
j_gene: TRBJ1-4
d_gene: NA

CDR3aa: CASSSRQGAGVNIQYF
CDR3nt: TGTGCCAGCAGCTCAAGACAGGGGGCCGGAGTAAACATTCAGTACTTC
abundance: NA
v_gene: TRBV7-2
j_gene: TRBJ2-4
d_gene: TRBD1

CDR3aa: CASSLGQDSNQPQHF
CDR3nt: TGCGCCAGCAGTTTGGGACAGGATAGCAATCAGCCCCAGCATTTT
abundance: NA
v_gene: TRBV5-1
j_gene: TRBJ1-5
d_gene: TRBD1

CDR3aa: CASSRMTDTQYF
CDR3nt: TGTGCCAGCAGCCGGATGACAGATACGCAGTATTTT
abundance: NA
v_gene: TRBV5-4
j_gene: TRBJ2-3
d_gene: NA

CDR3aa: CASSFRGRQRGPYTDTQYF
CDR3nt: TGCGCCAGCAGCTTTCGGGGGAGGCAGCGGGGGCCCTACACAGATACGCAGTATTTT
abundance: NA
v_gene: TRBV5-1
j_gene: TRBJ2-3
d_gene: TRBD2

CDR3aa: CASNDYLGGELFF
CDR3nt: TGTGCCAGCAACGACTACCTAGGCGGGGAGCTGTTTTTT
abundance: NA
v_gene: TRBV7-2
j_gene: TRBJ2-2
d_gene: NA

CDR3aa: CASSPGQIATNEKLFF
CDR3nt: TGCGCCAGCAGTCCGGGACAGATTGCAACTAATGAAAAACTGTTTTTT
abundance: NA
v_gene: TRBV10-2
j_gene: TRBJ1-4
d_gene: TRBD1

CDR3aa: CASRDRDAGELFF
CDR3nt: TGTGCCAGCCGCGACAGGGACGCCGGGGAGCTGTTTTTT
abundance: medium-sized
v_gene: TRBV6-5
j_gene: TRBJ2-2
d_gene: TRBD1

CDR3aa: CASSLDGVTEAFF
CDR3nt: TGTGCCAGCAGCTTGGATGGGGTCACTGAAGCTTTCTTT
abundance: once
v_gene: TRBV5-4
j_gene: TRBJ1-1
d_gene: NA

CDR3aa: CSAGGDSYNEQFF
CDR3nt: TGCAGCGCTGGAGGGGACAGTTACAATGAGCAGTTCTTC
abundance: NA
v_gene: TRBV29-1
j_gene: TRBJ2-1
d_gene: NA

CDR3aa: CASSLGQGRTEAFF
CDR3nt: TGTGCCAGCAGCTTAGGACAGGGGAGGACTGAAGCTTTCTTT
abundance: NA
v_gene: TRBV7-8
j_gene: TRBJ1-1
d_gene: TRBD1

CDR3aa: CASSLVQNTIYF
CDR3nt: TGTGCCAGCAGCCTTGTTCAAAACACCATATATTTT
abundance: NA
v_gene: TRBV11-2
j_gene: TRBJ1-3
d_gene: NA

CDR3aa: CASTQTLGNTEAFF
CDR3nt: TGTGCCAGCACTCAGACTCTAGGGAACACTGAAGCTTTCTTT
abundance: NA
v_gene: TRBV2
j_gene: TRBJ1-1
d_gene: NA

CDR3aa: CASNGGHSGGSFYNEQFF
CDR3nt: TGTGCCAGCAATGGGGGCCATAGCGGGGGCTCATTCTACAATGAGCAGTTCTTC
abundance: NA
v_gene: TRBV7-2
j_gene: TRBJ2-1
d_gene: TRBD2

CDR3aa: CASSPGLGETQYF
CDR3nt: TGTGCCAGCAGCCCCGGGTTGGGGGAGACCCAGTACTTC
abundance: NA
v_gene: TRBV7-6
j_gene: TRBJ2-5
d_gene: NA

CDR3aa: CASSDHRENAGEAFF
CDR3nt: TGTGCCAGCAGCGACCACAGGGAGAACGCAGGTGAAGCTTTCTTT
abundance: NA
v_gene: TRBV9
j_gene: TRBJ1-1
d_gene: NA

CDR3aa: CASSSRDRLYEQYF
CDR3nt: TGTGCCAGCAGCTCCCGGGACAGGCTATACGAGCAGTACTTC
abundance: once
v_gene: TRBV7-2
j_gene: TRBJ2-7
d_gene: TRBD1

CDR3aa: CATTGGYETQYF
CDR3nt: TGTGCCACCACAGGGGGGTATGAGACCCAGTACTTC
abundance: once
v_gene: TRBV15
j_gene: TRBJ2-5
d_gene: NA

CDR3aa: CASSQVRGSAEAFF
CDR3nt: TGCGCCAGCAGCCAAGTTCGGGGGTCGGCTGAAGCTTTCTTT
abundance: NA
v_gene: TRBV4-3
j_gene: TRBJ1-1
d_gene: NA

CDR3aa: CAWSSSHQPQHF
CDR3nt: TGTGCCTGGAGTAGTAGTCATCAGCCCCAGCATTTT
abundance: NA
v_gene: TRBV30
j_gene: TRBJ1-5
d_gene: NA

CDR3aa: CATLPQGHSTDTQYF
CDR3nt: TGTGCCACCCTCCCACAGGGGCATAGCACAGATACGCAGTATTTT
abundance: NA
v_gene: TRBV10-3
j_gene: TRBJ2-3
d_gene: TRBD1

CDR3aa: CASSLVVLAGGHSYNEQFF
CDR3nt: TGTGCCAGCAGCTTGGTTGTCCTAGCGGGGGGCCACTCCTACAATGAGCAGTTCTTC
abundance: NA
v_gene: TRBV5-6
j_gene: TRBJ2-1
d_gene: TRBD2

CDR3aa: CASSEAPRANQPQHF
CDR3nt: TGTGCCAGCAGTGAAGCGCCTCGGGCAAATCAGCCCCAGCATTTT
abundance: NA
v_gene: TRBV6-1
j_gene: TRBJ1-5
d_gene: NA

CDR3aa: CASSIGLAGTQYF
CDR3nt: TGTGCCAGTAGTATCGGACTAGCAGGGACCCAGTACTTC
abundance: NA
v_gene: TRBV19
j_gene: TRBJ2-5
d_gene: TRBD2

CDR3aa: CASSSGLIGGTEAFF
CDR3nt: TGCGCCAGCAGCTCGGGGTTGATAGGGGGGACTGAAGCTTTCTTT
abundance: NA
v_gene: TRBV5-1
j_gene: TRBJ1-1
d_gene: NA

CDR3aa: CASLVRNYGYTF
CDR3nt: TGTGCCAGCCTAGTTAGGAACTATGGCTACACCTTC
abundance: NA
v_gene: TRBV6-6
j_gene: TRBJ1-2
d_gene: NA

CDR3aa: CASSFGTEETQYF
CDR3nt: TGTGCCAGCAGCTTTGGTACAGAAGAGACCCAGTACTTC
abundance: NA
v_gene: TRBV5-6
j_gene: TRBJ2-5
d_gene: NA

CDR3aa: CASGGSGTGVIEVGEKLFF
CDR3nt: TGTGCCAGCGGAGGATCTGGGACAGGGGTAATTGAGGTCGGTGAAAAACTGTTTTTT
abundance: NA
v_gene: TRBV2
j_gene: TRBJ1-4
d_gene: TRBD1

CDR3aa: CASSLGSAAGTDTQYF
CDR3nt: TGCGCCAGCAGCTTGGGGAGCGCGGCGGGCACAGATACGCAGTATTTT
abundance: NA
v_gene: TRBV5-1
j_gene: TRBJ2-3
d_gene: NA

CDR3aa: CASSLTSGGGDTQYF
CDR3nt: TGTGCCAGCAGCTTGACTAGCGGCGGAGGGGATACGCAGTATTTT
abundance: NA
v_gene: TRBV5-6
j_gene: TRBJ2-3
d_gene: TRBD2

CDR3aa: CASSLSGQGGNYGYTF
CDR3nt: TGTGCCAGCAGTTTATCGGGACAGGGGGGGAACTATGGCTACACCTTC
abundance: NA
v_gene: TRBV27
j_gene: TRBJ1-2
d_gene: TRBD1

CDR3aa: CASTSGARSYEQYF
CDR3nt: TGTGCCAGCACCTCGGGAGCAAGGTCCTACGAGCAGTACTTC
abundance: NA
v_gene: TRBV7-2
j_gene: TRBJ2-7
d_gene: NA

CDR3aa: CASSKREVGSPLHF
CDR3nt: TGTGCCAGTAGTAAAAGGGAAGTCGGTTCACCCCTCCACTTT
abundance: NA
v_gene: TRBV19
j_gene: TRBJ1-6
d_gene: NA

CDR3aa: CASSQEGTGGYGYTF
CDR3nt: TGCGCCAGCAGCCAAGAAGGCACCGGGGGCTATGGCTACACCTTC
abundance: NA
v_gene: TRBV4-3
j_gene: TRBJ1-2
d_gene: NA

CDR3aa: CAISESRDRVGEQFF
CDR3nt: TGTGCCATCAGTGAGTCACGGGACAGGGTTGGTGAGCAGTTCTTC
abundance: NA
v_gene: TRBV10-3
j_gene: TRBJ2-1
d_gene: TRBD1

CDR3aa: CASSEAGPGGATRYNEQFF
CDR3nt: TGTGCCAGCAGTGAAGCCGGGCCGGGGGGGGCCACGAGGTACAATGAGCAGTTCTTC
abundance: NA
v_gene: TRBV6-1
j_gene: TRBJ2-1
d_gene: TRBD2

CDR3aa: CASGFPDSPIAGGYTF
CDR3nt: TGTGCCAGCGGGTTCCCCGACAGTCCCATCGCCGGTGGCTACACCTTC
abundance: NA
v_gene: TRBV6-4
j_gene: TRBJ1-2
d_gene: NA

CDR3aa: CASSLGQPGLLFNSPLHF
CDR3nt: TGCGCCAGCAGCTTGGGCCAACCGGGGCTATTATTTAATTCACCCCTCCACTTT
abundance: NA
v_gene: TRBV5-1
j_gene: TRBJ1-6
d_gene: NA

CDR3aa: CASSLGLYEQYF
CDR3nt: TGTGCCAGCAGCTTAGGGCTCTACGAGCAGTACTTC
abundance: NA
v_gene: TRBV13
j_gene: TRBJ2-7
d_gene: NA

CDR3aa: CASSFGSGEETQYF
CDR3nt: TGTGCCAGCAGCTTTGGTTCCGGGGAAGAGACCCAGTACTTC
abundance: few
v_gene: TRBV7-2
j_gene: TRBJ2-5
d_gene: NA

CDR3aa: CASVGPNTGELFF
CDR3nt: TGTGCCAGCGTGGGCCCGAACACCGGGGAGCTGTTTTTT
abundance: NA
v_gene: TRBV7-2
j_gene: TRBJ2-2
d_gene: NA

CDR3aa: CASSRGDNYNEQFF
CDR3nt: TGTGCCAGCAGCCGTGGGGACAACTACAATGAGCAGTTCTTC
abundance: NA
v_gene: TRBV11-3
j_gene: TRBJ2-1
d_gene: NA

CDR3aa: CSVFTAYGYTF
CDR3nt: TGCAGCGTCTTTACAGCCTATGGCTACACCTTC
abundance: NA
v_gene: TRBV29-1
j_gene: TRBJ1-2
d_gene: NA